Described below is a single T cell receptor beta chain sequence and its context. Its antigen is undetermined. It was with random hexamers that about 0.45 to 1 ug RNA was reverse transcribed. Multiplex PCR with immunoSEQ amplified the TCR beta CDR3 across 54 Vbeta and 13 Jbeta. From the immunoSEQ multiplex PCR reads, TCRdb called clonotypes with MiXCR, one entry per CDR3 protein. This table holds hundreds of thousands of distinct CDR3 sequences, 90% to 95% found once. The CDR3 totals 12 residues. Per the germline V gene, CDR1 is KGHDR and CDR2 is SFDVKD. The germline V and J ends were trimmed by 5 bases and 12 bases, with 13 bases remaining between them. TCR beta sequencing was performed on blood CD8+ and CD4+ T cells. TEMRA cells were FACS-enriched, while CD8+ and CD4+ T cells were negatively isolated. The data were obtained in a study of CD8 T cells in Susac syndrome. Study outcomes and limitations: That the number of individuals in its TCR sequencing and HLA analysis was relatively small was acknowledged by the study.

The material sequenced was CD4+ T cells from PBMCs. The chain is built from TRBV24-1 and TRBJ1-5; D not resolved. The sequence came from a human donor with multiple sclerosis. The chain's CDR3 is CATSAPVCDQHF. The CDR3 nucleotides are TGTGCCACCAGTGCCCCCGTTTGTGACCAGCATTTT.